These 4 T cell receptor beta chains came from one sample sequenced in a study of cytomegalovirus exposure and HLA in healthy donors. The PCR employed 60 Vbeta primers together with 13 Jbeta primers. Using immunoSEQ multiplex PCR, the repertoire was profiled, and TCRdb retains in-frame clones only, with some absent. The table includes about 210,000 clones, over 60% detected once. The source material was PBMCs. Receptor source: a male donor in good health and CMV-seronegative.

V usage is TRBV18 and J usage is TRBJ1-4; 8 bases match TRBD1. Germline V CDR1 and CDR2: KGHSH, LQKENI. The CDR3 covers 15 residues. The ends lost 2 bases at V and 8 bases at J; junction bases unmatched: 7. The CDR3 DNA follows: TGTGCCAGCTCACCAAGCGGGACAGGCAGCGAAAAACTGTTTTTT. Translated: CASSPSGTGSEKLFF.

This clone was observed a few times. The CDR3: CASSGLDGDTQYF. In DNA form, the CDR3 reads TGTGCCAGCAGCGGACTAGACGGAGATACGCAGTATTTT. The J gene is TRBJ2-3, the V gene TRBV2; 7 bases match TRBD2. This CDR3 is 13 amino acids long. Trimming at V came to 6 bases and at J to 5 bases, leaving 5 bases not matched to a gene. Germline-derived CDR1 and CDR2 are SNHLY and FYNNEI.

The rearrangement joins TRBV7-8 to TRBJ2-6; perhaps TRBD2 as D (5 bases). The CDR3 is 16 residues long. V was trimmed by 5 bases and J by 4 bases, leaving 15 bases between them. In germline, CDR1 is SGHVS, CDR2 FQNEAQ. CDR3 bases: TGTGCCAGCAGCAGAGGACTGTTAGGGGGGGCCAACGTCCTGACTTTC. Translating gives CASSRGLLGGANVLTF.

This chain uses TRBV19 with TRBJ1-5; D is perhaps TRBD1 (6 bases). The CDR3 has 17 residues. Germline CDR1 LNHDA, CDR2 SQIVND (reference sequence). Trimming left V 4 bases short and J 0 bases short, with 16 bases between. The CDR3 DNA reads as TGTGCCAGTAGTACCCAGGACAGTCCTTATAGCAATCAGCCCCAGCATTTT. This gives the protein CASSTQDSPYSNQPQHF. Using reference TRBV19 and TRBJ1-5 for the parts outside the CDR3, the full variable domain is DGGITQSPKYLFRKEGQNVTLSCEQNLNHDAMYWYRQDPGQGLRLIYYSQIVNDFQKGDIAEGYSVSREKKESFPLTVTSAQKNPTAFYLCASSTQDSPYSNQPQHFGDGTRLSIL.